One and the same sample provided the 28 T cell receptor beta chains below, sequenced in a study of blood T cells in healthy people across ages. PCR was performed a second time for about 7 to 11 cycles using a sample-barcoded 5' primer and a J-beta primer mix. TCRdb passed the 5' RACE reads through MiXCR, listing each CDR3 protein once. This table holds roughly 730,000 distinct CDR3 sequences, approximately 60% found once. The sample was blood. These receptors were obtained from a man aged 40-55 years in good health.

V is TRBV20-1 and J is TRBJ2-1; 11 bases fit TRBD2. Germline CDR1 and CDR2: DFQATT and SNEGSKA (reference sequence). V was pared by 0 bases and J by 6 bases, with 7 bases of the junction left unmatched. The length of the CDR3 is 16 residues. CDR3 in amino acids: CSARDRISGGANEQFF. Written as DNA, the CDR3 is TGCAGTGCTAGAGATAGGATTAGCGGGGGGGCCAATGAGCAGTTCTTC.

The chain couples TRBV12-3 or TRBV12-4 to TRBJ2-6; a weak D match, TRBD1 (6 bases). Trimming removed 1 base from V and 2 bases from J, with 6 bases in between. CDR3 length: 15 amino acids. The CDR3 reads CASSLGQAGANVLTF. The CDR3 DNA is TGTGCCAGCAGTTTAGGACAGGCTGGGGCCAACGTCCTGACTTTC.

This clonotype showed up just a few times. V and J are TRBV7-9 and TRBJ2-3; 7 nucleotides match TRBD2. Germline values: CDR1 SEHNR, CDR2 FQNEAQ (reference sequence). The CDR3 has 14 amino acids. J lost 8 bases, V lost 0 bases, and 5 bases had no gene match. The CDR3, as DNA: TGTGCCAGCAGCTTAGCTGGACTAGAGGGTACGCAGTATTTT. It is translated as CASSLAGLEGTQYF.

This clonotype was detected a few times. This sequence joins TRBV27 and TRBJ2-7, with 10 bases identical to TRBD2. From germline, CDR1 is MNHEY and CDR2 SMNVEV (reference sequence). This CDR3 spans 16 amino acids. After removal of 1 base from V and 1 base from J, the junction contained 4 bases not matched to a gene. The CDR3 DNA reads TGTGCCAGCAGTTTATATGCTAGCGGGGGATCCTACGAGCAGTACTTC. This translates into CASSLYASGGSYEQYF.

This clonotype is a singleton in its sample. The rearrangement links TRBV2 to TRBJ2-1; D tentatively reads TRBD1 or TRBD2 (5 bases each). Trimming stripped 10 bases from V and 7 bases from J, with 20 bases between. CDR1 is SNHLY and CDR2 is FYNNEI in the germline V gene. The CDR3 is made up of 14 amino acids. The CDR3 DNA is TGTGCCACCCGAGCCGGGGCCAATTTTAATGAGCAGTTCTTC. It encodes CATRAGANFNEQFF.

The J gene is TRBJ1-1, the V gene TRBV15; tentative D call: TRBD1 (5 bases). This CDR3 has 14 amino acids. Looked up from germline, CDR1 is LNHNV and CDR2 is YYDKDF (reference sequence). V lost 3 bases and J 6 bases, leaving 14 bases between the germline ends. The CDR3 reads CATSRDYSGAEAFF. CDR3 DNA: TGTGCCACCAGCAGGGACTACTCGGGGGCTGAAGCTTTCTTT.

This chain's CDR3 is CASSLDRIRNTGELFF. DNA for the CDR3: TGTGCCAGCAGCTTGGACAGGATAAGGAACACCGGGGAGCTGTTTTTT. The rearrangement links TRBV7-3 to TRBJ2-2, with 7 bases identical to TRBD1. Germline CDR1 reads SGHTA; CDR2 reads FQGTGA. The CDR3 is 16 amino acids. V lost 3 bases to trimming and J lost 1 base; unmatched junction nucleotides: 5.

The V gene is TRBV27, the J gene TRBJ2-7; D may be TRBD1 or TRBD2 (5 bases each). The germline CDR1 and CDR2 sequences are MNHEY and SMNVEV (reference sequence). The CDR3 loop spans 16 amino acids. Trimming left V 2 bases short and J 0 bases short, with 14 bases between. The CDR3: CASSLGTAESSYEQYF. The CDR3 region has the DNA TGTGCCAGCAGTTTAGGGACCGCAGAGTCCTCCTACGAGCAGTACTTC.

This clonotype has a handful of counts. The rearrangement joins TRBV28 to TRBJ2-7, with 9 bases identical to TRBD2. Germline V gives CDR1 MDHEN, CDR2 SYDVKM. This CDR3 has 16 residues. V shed 3 bases and J 0 bases; nucleotides not matched to a gene: 6. The CDR3 is CASSLRGGLISYEQYF. The CDR3 DNA follows: TGTGCCAGCAGTTTGCGGGGGGGCTTAATCTCCTACGAGCAGTACTTC.

This chain connects TRBV12-3 or TRBV12-4 to TRBJ2-7; D ambiguous. V was cut by 10 bases and J by 1 base, with 17 bases left in between. The CDR3 has 14 residues. CDR3 bases: TGTGCCACCTCACCGGACGGGCTTTCCTACGAGCAGTACTTC. Protein: CATSPDGLSYEQYF.

This chain connects TRBV7-4 to TRBJ1-1, with TRBD1 matching 8 bases. The V segment lost 1 base and the J segment 0 bases; nucleotides outside the gene matches: 7. CDR1 and CDR2 (germline): SGHVT, SQSDAQ. The CDR3 covers 17 residues. The CDR3 sequence is CASSLVRGRGMNTEAFF. CDR3 DNA sequence: TGTGCCAGCAGCTTAGTCAGGGGGCGAGGAATGAACACTGAAGCTTTCTTT.

The chain couples TRBV4-3 to TRBJ2-2, with TRBD2 as a possible D gene (6 bases). V was pared by 0 bases and J by 10 bases, with 15 bases between. Germline values: CDR1 LGHNA, CDR2 YSLEER. The CDR3 loop spans 15 amino acids. The CDR3 nucleotides are TGCGCCAGCAGCCAAGAGGTTCGGGAGTGGGAGGAGCTGTTTTTT. Translating gives CASSQEVREWEELFF.

The rearrangement uses TRBV20-1 and TRBJ2-3; D uncertain. CDR3 length: 13 residues. Trimming stripped 5 bases from V and 6 bases from J, with 15 bases between. From germline, CDR1 is DFQATT and CDR2 SNEGSKA (reference sequence). CDR3 in amino acids: CSAQVFRRDTQYF. In nucleotides, the CDR3 is TGCAGTGCTCAGGTCTTTCGGCGCGATACGCAGTATTTT.

This clonotype has just one count. V and J are TRBV7-2 and TRBJ2-1; tentatively, D is TRBD2 (6 bases). The V gene's germline CDR1 is SGHTA and CDR2 FQGNSA. There are 15 residues in the CDR3. V dropped 1 base and J dropped 6 bases, with 13 bases sitting between them. The CDR3 DNA is TGTGCCAGCAGCTTAGATCCGGGAGCACCCAATGAGCAGTTCTTC. Its protein is CASSLDPGAPNEQFF.

J is TRBJ1-2 and V is TRBV18, with a possible D match to TRBD1 (6 bases). Per germline, CDR1 KGHSH and CDR2 LQKENI. V shed 4 bases and J shed 0 bases, with 12 bases lying between them. The CDR3 covers 15 residues. The CDR3 DNA reads TGTGCCAGCTCACAAAGGCAGGGGACTAACTATGGCTACACCTTC. Translation: CASSQRQGTNYGYTF.

This clonotype was seen a few times. This chain links TRBV12-3 or TRBV12-4 with TRBJ1-2; D is unclear. V was shortened by 4 bases and J by 4 bases, with 10 bases between the two germline ends. The CDR3 is made up of 13 amino acids. CDR3 in DNA: TGTGCCAGCAGTTCCGATCCGGTCTATGGCTACACCTTC. Protein product: CASSSDPVYGYTF.

This clonotype was counted a few times. This rearrangement joins TRBV7-3 to TRBJ2-6, with D perhaps matching TRBD2 (5 bases). This CDR3 has 13 amino acids. Deletions cut 2 bases from V and 13 bases from J, with 12 bases between. Germline CDR1 SGHTA, CDR2 FQGTGA. The CDR3 reads CASSLWGDGVLTF. The CDR3 DNA sequence: TGTGCCAGCAGCTTATGGGGAGATGGTGTCCTGACTTTC.

The chain couples TRBV5-1 to TRBJ2-1; tentatively, D is TRBD2 (7 bases). V was cut by 0 bases and J by 4 bases, with 14 bases left in between. Looked up from germline, CDR1 is SGHRS and CDR2 is YFSETQ. This CDR3 comprises 16 residues. DNA for the CDR3: TGCGCCAGCAGCTTGGGAGGCGGGGGCGGATACAATGAGCAGTTCTTC. It translates to CASSLGGGGGYNEQFF.

The genes are TRBV27 and TRBJ1-2; possible D gene TRBD1, 6 bases. Germline CDR1 is MNHEY and CDR2 is SMNVEV (reference sequence). Trimming cost V 6 bases and J 0 bases, with 14 bases left between them. This CDR3 has 15 amino acids. The CDR3 DNA is TGTGCCAGCAGGGGAGGGGGACCGGCTAACTATGGCTACACCTTC. It translates to CASRGGGPANYGYTF.

The chain links TRBV7-2 to TRBJ2-1, with 8 bases that match TRBD2. The CDR3 has 15 residues. Germline loops: CDR1 SGHTA, CDR2 FQGNSA. J gave up 12 bases and V 5 bases, and 15 bases lay outside the gene matches. The chain's CDR3 is CASSPIAGSYPTQFF. CDR3 DNA: TGTGCCAGCAGCCCAATAGCGGGATCCTACCCGACGCAGTTCTTC.

The chain uses TRBV5-1 and TRBJ1-2; D call uncertain. In germline, CDR1 is SGHRS, CDR2 YFSETQ. Trimming stripped 0 bases from V and 2 bases from J, with 11 bases between. CDR3 size: 15 residues. In DNA, the CDR3 is TGCGCCAGCAGCTTGGGAAACCCCGCGAACTATGGCTACACCTTC. It is translated as CASSLGNPANYGYTF.

V is TRBV12-3 or TRBV12-4 and J is TRBJ1-5, with 9 bases identical to TRBD1. The CDR3 extends over 15 amino acids. V shed 6 bases and J 1 base; nucleotides not matched to a gene: 4. CDR3 in DNA: TGTGCCAGCAGGGGGACAGGGCTAAGCAATCAGCCCCAGCATTTT. Amino acid sequence: CASRGTGLSNQPQHF.

This clonotype was detected many times. The chain has TRBV4-2 and TRBJ2-5; 8 bases map to TRBD2. The CDR3 extends over 16 amino acids. The germline CDR1 and CDR2 sequences are LGHNA and YNFKEQ. The J segment lost 5 bases and the V segment lost 4 bases, leaving 12 bases of the junction unmatched. CDR3 DNA: TGTGCCAGCAGCCGAAAACGGGGGGGAACGGGGGAGACCCAGTACTTC. Translating gives CASSRKRGGTGETQYF.

V usage is TRBV11-2 and J usage is TRBJ2-1; 8 bases align to TRBD2. With V trimmed by 0 bases and J by 4 bases, 2 bases remained unmatched. This CDR3 has 15 residues. In germline, CDR1 is SGHAT, CDR2 FQNNGV. In DNA form, the CDR3 reads TGTGCCAGCAGCTTAGAGTCGGGGGGGTACAATGAGCAGTTCTTC. Amino acid sequence: CASSLESGGYNEQFF.

The chain combines TRBV6-5 with TRBJ2-1, with 12 bases identical to TRBD2. Germline V gene sequence: CDR1 MNHEY, CDR2 SVGAGI. Losses at the gene ends were 5 bases for V and 9 bases for J; bases not matched to a gene: 8. The length of the CDR3 is 15 residues. The chain's CDR3 is CASSSGLAGLSEQFF. The CDR3 DNA follows: TGTGCCAGCAGTAGTGGACTAGCGGGGCTAAGTGAGCAGTTCTTC.

V gene TRBV29-1 combines with J gene TRBJ2-3; TRBD2 matches at 12 bases. Germline CDR1 SQVTM, CDR2 ANQGSEA. V was clipped by 6 bases and J by 14 bases; unmatched bases: 12. The CDR3 extends over 13 amino acids. CDR3 sequence (DNA): TGCAGCGTCGACCTCGCGACTAGCGGGAGTCTGTATTTT. Its protein is CSVDLATSGSLYF.

The chain is built from TRBV5-6 and TRBJ2-1, with a tentative D call TRBD1 (5 bases). Trimming took 4 bases from V and 5 from J, leaving 16 bases between them. Germline loops: CDR1 SGHDT, CDR2 YYEEEE. This CDR3 has 15 amino acids. CDR3 sequence: CASSPPRTINNEQFF. CDR3 bases: TGTGCCAGCAGCCCCCCCCGGACAATTAACAATGAGCAGTTCTTC.

This clonotype was detected once. V is TRBV20-1 and J is TRBJ2-2, with 8 bases fitting TRBD1. This CDR3 is built from 14 residues. V trimming: 3 bases; J trimming: 6 bases; junction bases outside the gene matches: 6. Germline values: CDR1 DFQATT, CDR2 SNEGSKA (reference sequence). The CDR3 DNA follows: TGCAGTGCTAGGAGGCAGGGGGCCGCCGGGGAGCTGTTTTTT. This encodes CSARRQGAAGELFF.